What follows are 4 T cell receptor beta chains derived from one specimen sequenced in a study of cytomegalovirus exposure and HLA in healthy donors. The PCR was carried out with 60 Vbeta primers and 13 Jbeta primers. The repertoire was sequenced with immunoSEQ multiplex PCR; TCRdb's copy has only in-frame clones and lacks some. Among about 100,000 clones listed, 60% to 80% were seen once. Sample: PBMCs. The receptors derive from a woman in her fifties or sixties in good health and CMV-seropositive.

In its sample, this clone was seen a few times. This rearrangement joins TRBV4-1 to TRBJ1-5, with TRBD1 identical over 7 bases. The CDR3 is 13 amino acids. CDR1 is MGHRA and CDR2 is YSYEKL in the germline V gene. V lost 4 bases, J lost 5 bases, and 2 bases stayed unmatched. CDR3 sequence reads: CASSRDRDQPQHF. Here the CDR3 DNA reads TGCGCCAGCAGCCGAGACAGGGATCAGCCCCAGCATTTT.

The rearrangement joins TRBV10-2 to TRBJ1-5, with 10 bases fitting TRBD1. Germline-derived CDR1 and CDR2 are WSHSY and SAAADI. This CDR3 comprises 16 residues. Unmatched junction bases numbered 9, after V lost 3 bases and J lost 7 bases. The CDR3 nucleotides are TGCGCCAGCAGTGACCACGGGACAGGGGCGTCCCAGCCCCAGCATTTT. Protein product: CASSDHGTGASQPQHF.

The DNA for the CDR3 is TGTGCCAGCAGTTACTATGGGGAGGGGACTGAAGCTTTCTTT. It codes for CASSYYGEGTEAFF. This rearrangement joins TRBV6-6 to TRBJ1-1; tentatively, D is TRBD1 (5 bases). The CDR3 runs to 14 residues. Trimming took off 1 base at V and 5 bases at J, with 11 bases between the two ends. Germline V gene sequence: CDR1 MNHNY, CDR2 SVGAGI (reference sequence).

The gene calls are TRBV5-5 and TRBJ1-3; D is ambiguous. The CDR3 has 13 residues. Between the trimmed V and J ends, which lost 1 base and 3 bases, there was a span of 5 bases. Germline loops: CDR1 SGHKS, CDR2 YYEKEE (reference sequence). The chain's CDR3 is CASSLTVGNTIYF. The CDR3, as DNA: TGTGCCAGCAGCTTGACAGTTGGAAACACCATATATTTT. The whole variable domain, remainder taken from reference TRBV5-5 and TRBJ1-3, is DAGVTQSPTHLIKTRGQQVTLRCSPISGHKSVSWYQQVLGQGPQFIFQYYEKEERGRGNFPDRFSARQFPNYSSELNVNALLLGDSALYLCASSLTVGNTIYFGEGSWLTVV.